This T cell receptor (beta chain) was documented in a study of CD8+CD57+ T cells in acquired aplastic anemia. At the level of the study: DNA recovered from sorted CD4+ and CD8+ cells had a mean of about 3.5 ug.

Overall study results and limits: Patients and controls turned out to have 25 to 30 CD8+ CDR3 sequences in common.

Turning to this clonotype: Antigen unknown.

CDR3 and TCR beta VDJ profiling relied on genomic DNA as the template. One entry per CDR3 protein, called by TCRdb with MiXCR from the reads. The repertoire includes about 220,000 distinct CDR3 sequences, 30% to 35% of them detected once, and around 1.1% sits in the top ten. Sequenced: sorted CD4+, CD8+, or CD8+CD57+ T cells (not recorded which) from PBMCs. This receptor was obtained from a human donor in good health, serving as a control.

The DNA of the CDR3 is TGTGCCAGCAGCTCATGGGCCGTTCATAGCAATCAGCCCCAGCATTTT. Translating gives CASSSWAVHSNQPQHF. The rearrangement links TRBV11-2 to TRBJ1-5; D uncertain. The germline V and J ends were trimmed by 4 bases and 0 bases, with 13 bases remaining between them. This CDR3 is 16 amino acids long. CDR1 is SGHAT and CDR2 is FQNNGV in the germline V gene.